A selection of T cell receptor beta chains follows, all from one sample in a study of shared clonotypes between healthy human individuals. Clones were read by immunoSEQ multiplex PCR, and TCRdb kept only the in-frame ones, dropping some. The sample includes about 460,000 clones, around 77% of them seen just once. Sequencing was carried out using PBMCs. The origin of the receptors is a woman between 40 and 55 years old in good health. Some clones in this sample may be carry-over from other donors' samples. CDR3s include the opening cysteine and the closing phenylalanine or tryptophan. The order of the fields is CDR3 protein, D gene, V gene. D genes are given only for firm matches.

cdr3_aa: CASSFSLGPQHF
d_call: NA
v_call: TRBV28

cdr3_aa: CASSPTPDTQYF
d_call: NA
v_call: TRBV5-4

cdr3_aa: CASSMEVNGELFF
d_call: NA
v_call: TRBV5-6

cdr3_aa: CASSQENGIIDEQFF
d_call: NA
v_call: TRBV4-3

cdr3_aa: CASRSTSVISQFF
d_call: TRBD2
v_call: TRBV28

cdr3_aa: CASSLDRADTQYF
d_call: NA
v_call: TRBV5-1

cdr3_aa: CASRSPGRGQPQHF
d_call: NA
v_call: TRBV28

cdr3_aa: CASSLVGQVNYGYTF
d_call: NA
v_call: TRBV5-4

cdr3_aa: CAWALQGANEKLFF
d_call: TRBD1
v_call: TRBV30

cdr3_aa: CASSDNRHPGTSGVSYEQFF
d_call: TRBD2
v_call: TRBV2

cdr3_aa: CATSRDPPGTLSYNEQFF
d_call: NA
v_call: TRBV15

cdr3_aa: CASSQTAANYGYTF
d_call: NA
v_call: TRBV4-1

cdr3_aa: CASSQVLGSNEKLFF
d_call: NA
v_call: TRBV14

cdr3_aa: CASSRGPGETQYF
d_call: NA
v_call: TRBV28

cdr3_aa: CASSILAGSTQYF
d_call: NA
v_call: TRBV19

cdr3_aa: CASSLLGSSYEQYF
d_call: NA
v_call: TRBV5-6

cdr3_aa: CASSLVAGEQYF
d_call: NA
v_call: TRBV5-4

cdr3_aa: CASSLVGAGRVDTQYF
d_call: TRBD2
v_call: TRBV7-2

cdr3_aa: CASSIGNRYRYEQYF
d_call: NA
v_call: TRBV19

cdr3_aa: CASGANVLTF
d_call: NA
v_call: TRBV7-9

cdr3_aa: CASSRTSGSVGLNIQYF
d_call: TRBD2
v_call: TRBV27

cdr3_aa: CASAPASSDTQYF
d_call: NA
v_call: TRBV12-5

cdr3_aa: CASSVGTSGRAGADTQYF
d_call: TRBD2
v_call: TRBV9

cdr3_aa: CASSPGTLSSYEQYF
d_call: NA
v_call: TRBV18

cdr3_aa: CASSPTSGSGNEQFF
d_call: TRBD2
v_call: TRBV7-3

cdr3_aa: CASSHRFVARQETQYF
d_call: NA
v_call: TRBV4-3

cdr3_aa: CASSPGWGPNYGYTF
d_call: NA
v_call: TRBV18

cdr3_aa: CASSGMGAGGGLDTQYF
d_call: TRBD2
v_call: TRBV7-2

cdr3_aa: CASSQDTGSSYNSPLHF
d_call: NA
v_call: TRBV4-1

cdr3_aa: CASSAGLAGGYEQFF
d_call: TRBD2
v_call: TRBV6-1

cdr3_aa: CASSLSNNMNTEAFF
d_call: NA
v_call: TRBV5-1

cdr3_aa: CASSQDSFNEKLFF
d_call: NA
v_call: TRBV5-1

cdr3_aa: CASSPTSASHTDTQYF
d_call: TRBD2
v_call: TRBV5-8

cdr3_aa: CASSQDPGLAGGRSTDTQYF
d_call: TRBD2
v_call: TRBV4-1

cdr3_aa: CASSLSGSYEQYF
d_call: NA
v_call: TRBV11-2

cdr3_aa: CASSPTTGNNEQFF
d_call: NA
v_call: TRBV5-1

cdr3_aa: CACQRDTQETQYF
d_call: NA
v_call: TRBV30

cdr3_aa: CASSPTTVFTEAFF
d_call: NA
v_call: TRBV7-2

cdr3_aa: CASSLDRLRTYEQYF
d_call: NA
v_call: TRBV27

cdr3_aa: CASSLARGDYSNQPQHF
d_call: NA
v_call: TRBV7-8

cdr3_aa: CASRPPGEETQYF
d_call: NA
v_call: TRBV6-1

cdr3_aa: CASSIQLAGNTGELFF
d_call: TRBD2
v_call: TRBV11-2

cdr3_aa: CASSGPGGVLTQYF
d_call: NA
v_call: TRBV9

cdr3_aa: CSVASQGGSYYEQYF
d_call: NA
v_call: TRBV29-1

cdr3_aa: CATSRDRGYEQYF
d_call: NA
v_call: TRBV15

cdr3_aa: CASSYPLRGGTEAFF
d_call: NA
v_call: TRBV6-6